This T cell receptor beta chain was identified in a study of Graves' ophthalmopathy and Graves' hyperthyroidism. Findings and limits, study-wide: The majority of expanded thyroid clonotypes above 0.001 frequency also occurred in blood.

Certain patients were not enrolled. These were patients with other autoimmune diseases, uncontrolled infections, pregnancy or lactation. PBMCs had their origin in fresh peripheral blood (around 10 ml). Germline V CDR1 and CDR2: SGDLS, YYNGEE. J lost 5 bases, V lost 2 bases, and 5 bases had no gene match. The CDR3 is 14 amino acids. Amplification targeted the TCR beta CDR3 regions, with RNA transcripts as the source material. RT-PCR was first run with HTBI primers, then multiplex PCR in a second round. TCRdb reprocessed the multiplex PCR reads via MiXCR and lists one record per CDR3 protein. Among roughly 220,000 distinct CDR3 sequences listed, less than 55% were seen once. In regard to this clonotype: Antigen: not known.

This clonotype originated in an adult man with Graves' ophthalmopathy. Sequences were obtained from peripheral blood. This chain uses TRBV9 with TRBJ1-1; TRBD1 matches 8 bases. The DNA for the CDR3 is TGTGCCAGCAGCGTTGGACAGGGCAGGACTGAAGCTTTCTTT. As protein: CASSVGQGRTEAFF.